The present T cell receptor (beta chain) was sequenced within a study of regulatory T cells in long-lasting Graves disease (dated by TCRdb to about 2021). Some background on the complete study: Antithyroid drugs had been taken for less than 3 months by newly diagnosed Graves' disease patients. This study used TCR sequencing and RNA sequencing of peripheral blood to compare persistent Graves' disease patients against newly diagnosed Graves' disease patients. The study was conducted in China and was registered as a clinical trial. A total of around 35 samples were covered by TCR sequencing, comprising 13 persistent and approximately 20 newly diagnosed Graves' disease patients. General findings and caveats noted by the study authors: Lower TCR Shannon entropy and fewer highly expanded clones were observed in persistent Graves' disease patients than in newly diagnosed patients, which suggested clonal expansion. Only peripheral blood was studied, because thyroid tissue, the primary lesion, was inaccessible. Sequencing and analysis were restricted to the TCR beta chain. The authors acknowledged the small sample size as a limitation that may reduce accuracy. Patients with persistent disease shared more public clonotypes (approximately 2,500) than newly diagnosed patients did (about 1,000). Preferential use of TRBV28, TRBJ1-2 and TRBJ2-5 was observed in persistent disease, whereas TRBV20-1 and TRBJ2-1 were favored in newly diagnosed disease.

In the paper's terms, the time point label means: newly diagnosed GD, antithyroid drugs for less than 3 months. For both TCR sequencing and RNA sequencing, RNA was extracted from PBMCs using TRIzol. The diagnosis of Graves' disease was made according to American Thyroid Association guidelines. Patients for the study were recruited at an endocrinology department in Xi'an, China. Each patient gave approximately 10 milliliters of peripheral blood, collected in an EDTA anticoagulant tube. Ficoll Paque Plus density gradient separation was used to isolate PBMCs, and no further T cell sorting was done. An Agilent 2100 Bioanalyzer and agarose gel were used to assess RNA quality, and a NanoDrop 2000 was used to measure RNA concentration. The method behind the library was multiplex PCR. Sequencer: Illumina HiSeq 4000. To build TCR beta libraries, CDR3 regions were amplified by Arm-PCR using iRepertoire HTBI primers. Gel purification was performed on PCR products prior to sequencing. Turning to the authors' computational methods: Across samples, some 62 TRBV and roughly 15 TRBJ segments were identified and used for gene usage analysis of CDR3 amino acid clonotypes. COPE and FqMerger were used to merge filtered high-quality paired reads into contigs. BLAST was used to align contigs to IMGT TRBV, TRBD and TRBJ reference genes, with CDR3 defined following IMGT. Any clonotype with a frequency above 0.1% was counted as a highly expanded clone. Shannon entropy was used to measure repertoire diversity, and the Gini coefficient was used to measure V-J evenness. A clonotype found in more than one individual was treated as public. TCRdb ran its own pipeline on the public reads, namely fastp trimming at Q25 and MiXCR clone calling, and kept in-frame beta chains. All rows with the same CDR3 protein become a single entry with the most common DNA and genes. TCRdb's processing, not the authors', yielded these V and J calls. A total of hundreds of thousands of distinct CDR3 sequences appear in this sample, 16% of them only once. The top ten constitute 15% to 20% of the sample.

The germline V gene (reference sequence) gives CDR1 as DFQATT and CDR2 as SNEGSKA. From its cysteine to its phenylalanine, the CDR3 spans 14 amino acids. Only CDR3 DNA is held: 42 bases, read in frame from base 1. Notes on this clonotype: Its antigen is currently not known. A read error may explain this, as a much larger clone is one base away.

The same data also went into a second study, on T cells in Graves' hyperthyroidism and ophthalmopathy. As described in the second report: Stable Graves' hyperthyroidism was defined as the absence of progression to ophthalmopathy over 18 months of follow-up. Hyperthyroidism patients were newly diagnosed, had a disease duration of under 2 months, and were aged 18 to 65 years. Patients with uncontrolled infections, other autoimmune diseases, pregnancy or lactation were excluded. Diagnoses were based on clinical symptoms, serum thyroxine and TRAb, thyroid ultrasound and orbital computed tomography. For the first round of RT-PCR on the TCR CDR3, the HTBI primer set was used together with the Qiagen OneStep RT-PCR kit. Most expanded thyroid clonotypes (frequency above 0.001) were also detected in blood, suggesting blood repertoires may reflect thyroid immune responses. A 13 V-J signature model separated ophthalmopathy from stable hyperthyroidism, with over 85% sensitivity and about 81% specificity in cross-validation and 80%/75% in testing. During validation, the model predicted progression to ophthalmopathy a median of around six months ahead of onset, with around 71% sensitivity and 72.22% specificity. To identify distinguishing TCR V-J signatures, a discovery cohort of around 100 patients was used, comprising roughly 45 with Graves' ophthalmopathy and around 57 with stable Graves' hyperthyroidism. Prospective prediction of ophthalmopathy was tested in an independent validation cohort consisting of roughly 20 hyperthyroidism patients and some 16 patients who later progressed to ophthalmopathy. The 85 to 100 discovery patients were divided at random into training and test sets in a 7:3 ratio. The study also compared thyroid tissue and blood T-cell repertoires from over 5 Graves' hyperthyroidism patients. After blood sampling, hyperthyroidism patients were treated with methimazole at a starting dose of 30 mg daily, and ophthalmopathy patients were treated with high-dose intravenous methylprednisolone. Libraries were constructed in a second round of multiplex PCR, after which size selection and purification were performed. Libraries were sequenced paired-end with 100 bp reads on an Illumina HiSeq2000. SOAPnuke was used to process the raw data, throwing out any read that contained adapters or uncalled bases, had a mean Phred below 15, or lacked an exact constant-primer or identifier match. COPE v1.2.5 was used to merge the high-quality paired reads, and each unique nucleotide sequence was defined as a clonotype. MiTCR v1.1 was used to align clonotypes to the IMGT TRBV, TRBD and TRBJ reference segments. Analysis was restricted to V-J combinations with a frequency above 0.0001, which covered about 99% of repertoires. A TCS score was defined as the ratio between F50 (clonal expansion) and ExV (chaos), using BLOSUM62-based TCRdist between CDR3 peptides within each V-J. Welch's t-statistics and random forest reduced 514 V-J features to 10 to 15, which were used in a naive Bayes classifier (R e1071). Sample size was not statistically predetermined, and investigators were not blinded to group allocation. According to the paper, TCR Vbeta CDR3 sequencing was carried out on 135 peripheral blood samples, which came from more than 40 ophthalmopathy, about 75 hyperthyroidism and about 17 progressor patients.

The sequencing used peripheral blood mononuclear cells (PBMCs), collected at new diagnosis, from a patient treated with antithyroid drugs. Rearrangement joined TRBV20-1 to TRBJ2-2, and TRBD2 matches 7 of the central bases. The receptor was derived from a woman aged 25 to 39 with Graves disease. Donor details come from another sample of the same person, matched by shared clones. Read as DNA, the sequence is TGCAGTACTAGGTCTCGCGGGAGAATCGGGGAGCTGTTTTTT. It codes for CSTRSRGRIGELFF.